This TCR beta chain was sequenced during a study of T cells after posttransplantation cyclophosphamide. Method: immunoSEQ multiplex PCR; TCRdb's copy keeps in-frame clones and lacks some. Altogether over 15,000 clones were found in the sample, and no singletons occur. This clone was detected ten times or more. Unmatched junction bases numbered 9, after V lost 5 bases and J lost 3 bases. Germline assignment: CDR1 SGHRS and CDR2 YFSETQ. The CDR3 runs to 15 residues. Busulfan-fludarabine conditioning, marrow transplant, and cyclophosphamide on days +3 and +4 were administered. The chain employs TRBV5-1 and TRBJ2-7; 9 bases are shared with TRBD1. This receptor was identified in a female patient between 30 and 40 years old who received an allogeneic stem cell transplant from a related donor, was CMV-positive, and had no GVHD. The T cells may partly be graft donor cells. The sequencing used PBMCs, collected after allogeneic stem cell transplant with posttransplant cyclophosphamide. CDR3 residues: CASSYSTGGDYEQYF. DNA of the CDR3: TGCGCCAGCAGTTATTCGACAGGGGGAGACTACGAGCAGTACTTC.